A selection of T cell receptor beta chains follows, all from one sample in a study of OX40 agonist ivuxolimab in advanced cancers. Generated by immunoSEQ multiplex PCR, the TCRdb table keeps only in-frame clones and is missing some. Here the sample spans roughly 65,000 clones, around 90% being singletons. The sequencing used CD4+ or CD8+ T cells sorted from blood, collected in a trial of the OX40 agonist ivuxolimab. The receptors come from an adult with an advanced solid tumor such as melanoma, head and neck, liver or kidney cancer. Each CDR3 is given with its conserved first and last residue. A D gene is named only where the DNA matches it firmly.

v_call,d_call,j_call,cdr3_aa
TRBV7-2,-,TRBJ1-2,CASSASPQANYGYTF
TRBV9,-,TRBJ2-1,CASSVDGVKYNEQFF
TRBV9,-,TRBJ1-3,CASSDDRRPGNTIYF
TRBV4-1,-,TRBJ1-5,CASSQERYSQPQHF
TRBV11-2,-,TRBJ1-1,CASSLLISATEAFF
TRBV6-6,-,TRBJ1-1,CASSYGQGGGKAFF
TRBV6-5,-,TRBJ1-2,CASSYSTTGTYGYTF
TRBV7-2,TRBD2,TRBJ2-7,CASSFSGTSGAYEQYF
TRBV6-5,-,TRBJ1-2,CASSYSAGGYGYTF
TRBV18,-,TRBJ1-4,CASSPGLWKLFF
TRBV4-3,-,TRBJ2-2,CASSQDRTSGELFF
TRBV30,TRBD2,TRBJ2-1,CAWSRLKATSGGNEQFF
TRBV4-2,-,TRBJ2-7,CASSQATIGNEQYF
TRBV27,-,TRBJ2-7,CASAGGFLGEQYF
TRBV28,-,TRBJ2-1,CASSATYNEQFF
TRBV5-1,-,TRBJ1-2,CASSLAQIDYGYTF
TRBV7-9,-,TRBJ1-5,CASSLEGRYSNQPQHF
TRBV6-6,-,TRBJ1-4,CASSNTGRNEKLFF
TRBV4-1,-,TRBJ2-1,CASSKLAWGNEQFF
TRBV5-6,-,TRBJ1-2,CASSLWGVSHGYTF
TRBV7-2,-,TRBJ2-1,CASSLGGVDNEQFF
TRBV30,-,TRBJ1-2,CAWSPQGYGYTF
TRBV28,-,TRBJ1-1,CASSLEGRSGTEAFF
TRBV11-3,-,TRBJ2-6,CASSAGVSGANVLTF
TRBV23-1,TRBD1,TRBJ1-5,CASSQSRTGGQPQHF
TRBV28,TRBD1,TRBJ2-3,CASSLQGAGTDTQYF
TRBV15,-,TRBJ1-4,CATSVYYGATNEKLFF
TRBV30,-,TRBJ1-2,CAWNVGVQGIANYGYTF
TRBV19,-,TRBJ2-7,CASSIGSWTYEQYF